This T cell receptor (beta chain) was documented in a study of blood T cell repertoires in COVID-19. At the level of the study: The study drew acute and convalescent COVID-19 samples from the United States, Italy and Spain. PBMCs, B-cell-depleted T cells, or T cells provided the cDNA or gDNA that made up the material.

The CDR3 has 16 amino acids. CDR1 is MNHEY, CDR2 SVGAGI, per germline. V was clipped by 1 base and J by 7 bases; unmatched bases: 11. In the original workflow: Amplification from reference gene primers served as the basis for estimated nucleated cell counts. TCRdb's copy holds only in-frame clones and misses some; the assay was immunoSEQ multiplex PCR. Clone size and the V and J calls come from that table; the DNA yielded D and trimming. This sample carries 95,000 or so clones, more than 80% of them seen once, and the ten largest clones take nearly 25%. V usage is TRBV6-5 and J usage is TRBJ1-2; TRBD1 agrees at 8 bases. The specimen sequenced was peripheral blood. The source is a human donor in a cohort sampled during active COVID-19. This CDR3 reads CASSYLTGVAEGGYTF. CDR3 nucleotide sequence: TGTGCCAGCAGTTACTTGACAGGGGTCGCCGAGGGTGGCTACACCTTC.